The 9 T cell receptor beta chains below were found in one sample sequenced in a study of cytomegalovirus exposure and HLA in healthy donors listed by TCRdb under 2017. Libraries were made using the immunoSEQ multiplex PCR assay. This immuneACCESS table, as held by TCRdb, lists in-frame sequences with V and J called but not all clones. Of the missing ones, under half trace to an unresolved V gene in checked studies; the others have no known cause. The sample yields fewer than 100,000 clones; approximately 91% were counted once. The ten largest clones take up 2% to 2.5% of the sample. Sequenced input: PBMCs. These receptors were taken from a man aged 30-40 years in good health and CMV-seronegative.

J is TRBJ2-7 and V is TRBV6-5, with 7 bases that match TRBD1. CDR1 is MNHEY, CDR2 SVGAGI, per germline. V was pared by 8 bases and J by 0 bases, with 10 bases of the junction left unmatched. CDR3 length: 15 amino acids. The CDR3 spells CASRTTGTASYEQYF. In nucleotides, the CDR3 is TGTGCCAGCCGCACAACCGGGACAGCCTCCTACGAGCAGTACTTC.

The chain joins TRBV11-3 to TRBJ2-7, with 10 bases aligning to TRBD1. Germline V gene data show CDR1 as SGHNT and CDR2 as YENEEA. The CDR3 runs to 14 residues. After removal of 2 bases from V and 4 bases from J, the junction contained 2 bases not matched to a gene. CDR3 sequence: CASSLRDRGYEQYF. CDR3 coding DNA: TGTGCCAGCAGCTTAAGGGACAGGGGATACGAGCAGTACTTC.

V is TRBV18 and J is TRBJ2-7; 7 positions match TRBD1. The ends lost 5 bases at V and 3 bases at J; junction bases unmatched: 10. Germline V gene data show CDR1 as KGHSH and CDR2 as LQKENI. CDR3 length: 15 residues. CDR3 sequence reads: CASSSSGQPNYEQYF. In nucleotides, the CDR3 is TGTGCCAGCTCATCATCGGGACAGCCGAACTACGAGCAGTACTTC.

In its sample, this clone was seen a few times. The CDR3 coding sequence is TGCGCCAGCAGTGAGCCAGGGATGGATCAGCCCCAGCATTTT. It translates to CASSEPGMDQPQHF. The chain employs TRBV10-1 and TRBJ1-5; possible D gene TRBD1, 5 bases. This CDR3 has 14 amino acids. Germline CDR1 is WNHNN and CDR2 is SYGVQD (reference sequence). V was trimmed by 2 bases and J by 5 bases, leaving 10 bases between them.

The chain has TRBV15 and TRBJ1-3; the D is unclear. Germline loops: CDR1 LNHNV, CDR2 YYDKDF (reference sequence). Trimming took off 0 bases at V and 2 bases at J, with 11 bases between the two ends. The CDR3 contains 16 residues. The CDR3 here is CATSRDSTLAGNTIYF. The CDR3 DNA is TGTGCCACCAGCAGAGATTCGACTCTAGCTGGAAACACCATATATTTT.

V gene TRBV28 combines with J gene TRBJ1-6; D is possibly TRBD1 (5 bases). This CDR3 is 15 amino acids long. Per germline, CDR1 MDHEN and CDR2 SYDVKM. Between the trimmed V and J ends, which lost 3 bases and 7 bases, there was a span of 13 bases. CDR3 DNA sequence: TGTGCCAGCAGTTTTTCCTCTAGGGGAAATTCACCCCTCCACTTT. Its protein is CASSFSSRGNSPLHF.

CDR3 DNA: TGTGCCAGCAGCCGATCTAGAAGCGAGTACGAGCAGTACTTC. Translating it yields CASSRSRSEYEQYF. V is TRBV6-5 and J is TRBJ2-7; D uncertain. The CDR3 totals 14 residues. V was trimmed by 6 bases and J by 4 bases, leaving 16 bases between them. Germline V gene lookup returns CDR1 MNHEY and CDR2 SVGAGI.

This clone was seen a few times. The chain has TRBV7-9 and TRBJ1-4; 8 bases fit TRBD1. The ends lost 5 bases at V and 0 bases at J; junction bases unmatched: 5. CDR1 and CDR2 from the germline V gene are SEHNR and FQNEAQ (reference sequence). The CDR3 runs 16 residues. CDR3 coding DNA: TGTGCCAGCAGCCTACAGGGGGGGGCAACTAATGAAAAACTGTTTTTT. It is translated as CASSLQGGATNEKLFF.

This clone appeared a few times. This chain's CDR3 is CASSPSRLSGNTIYF. The DNA of the CDR3 is TGTGCCAGCAGTCCCTCGCGACTCTCTGGAAACACCATATATTTT. This chain links TRBV6-6 with TRBJ1-3; unclear D gene. This CDR3 spans 15 amino acids. Germline V gives CDR1 MNHNY, CDR2 SVGAGI (reference sequence). V was shortened by 5 bases and J by 0 bases, with 11 bases between the two germline ends.